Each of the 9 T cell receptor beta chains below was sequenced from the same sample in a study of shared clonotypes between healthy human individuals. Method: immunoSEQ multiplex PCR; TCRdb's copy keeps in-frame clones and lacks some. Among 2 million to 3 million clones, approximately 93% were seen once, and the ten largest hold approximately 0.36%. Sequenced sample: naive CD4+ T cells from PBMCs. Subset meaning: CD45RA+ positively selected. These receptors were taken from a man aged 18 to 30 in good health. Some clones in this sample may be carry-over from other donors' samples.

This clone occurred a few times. CDR3 protein: CASSPASGRFQETQYF. Here the CDR3 DNA reads TGTGCCAGCTCACCCGCTAGCGGGAGGTTCCAAGAGACCCAGTACTTC. The chain joins TRBV18 to TRBJ2-5; the match to TRBD2 covers 11 bases. The CDR3 totals 16 residues. With 3 bases clipped from V and 1 base from J, the junction kept 4 bases outside the gene matches. The germline V gene encodes CDR1 KGHSH and CDR2 LQKENI.

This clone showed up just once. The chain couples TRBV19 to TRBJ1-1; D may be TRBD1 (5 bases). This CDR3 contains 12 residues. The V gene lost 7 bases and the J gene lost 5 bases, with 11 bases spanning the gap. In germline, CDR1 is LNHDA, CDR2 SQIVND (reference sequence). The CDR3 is CASKGVGTEAFF. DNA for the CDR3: TGTGCCAGTAAAGGGGTGGGGACTGAAGCTTTCTTT. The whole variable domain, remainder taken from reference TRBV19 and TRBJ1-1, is DGGITQSPKYLFRKEGQNVTLSCEQNLNHDAMYWYRQDPGQGLRLIYYSQIVNDFQKGDIAEGYSVSREKKESFPLTVTSAQKNPTAFYLCASKGVGTEAFFGQGTRLTVV.

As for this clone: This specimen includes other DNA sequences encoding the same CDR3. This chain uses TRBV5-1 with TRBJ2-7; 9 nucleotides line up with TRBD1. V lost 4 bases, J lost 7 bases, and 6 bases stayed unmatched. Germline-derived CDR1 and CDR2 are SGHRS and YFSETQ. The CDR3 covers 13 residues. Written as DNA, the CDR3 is TGCGCCAGCAGCCTGGGACAGGGCTTTGAGCAGTACTTC. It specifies CASSLGQGFEQYF.

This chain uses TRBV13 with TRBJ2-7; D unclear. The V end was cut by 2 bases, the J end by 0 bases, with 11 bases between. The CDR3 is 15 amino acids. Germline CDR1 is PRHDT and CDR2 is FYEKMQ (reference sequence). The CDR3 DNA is TGTGCCAGCAGCTTACGGGTTGCGGCCTCCTACGAGCAGTACTTC. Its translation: CASSLRVAASYEQYF.

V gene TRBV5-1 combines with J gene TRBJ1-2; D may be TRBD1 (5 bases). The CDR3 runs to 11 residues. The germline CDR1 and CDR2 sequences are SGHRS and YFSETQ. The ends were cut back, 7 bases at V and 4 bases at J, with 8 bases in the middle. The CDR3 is CASVGAYGYTF. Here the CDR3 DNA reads TGCGCCAGCGTCGGGGCCTATGGCTACACCTTC.

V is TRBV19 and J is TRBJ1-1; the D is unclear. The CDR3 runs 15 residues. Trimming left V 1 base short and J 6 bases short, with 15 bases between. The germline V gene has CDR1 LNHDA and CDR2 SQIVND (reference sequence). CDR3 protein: CASSIGRGRSSEAFF. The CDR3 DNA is TGTGCCAGTAGTATAGGTCGAGGCAGATCCTCTGAAGCTTTCTTT.

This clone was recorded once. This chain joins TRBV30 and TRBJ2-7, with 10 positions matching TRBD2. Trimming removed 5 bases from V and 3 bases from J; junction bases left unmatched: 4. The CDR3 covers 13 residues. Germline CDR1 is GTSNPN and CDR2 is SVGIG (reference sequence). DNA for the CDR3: TGTGCCTGGTCGGGACTAGCGAACTACGAGCAGTACTTC. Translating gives CAWSGLANYEQYF.

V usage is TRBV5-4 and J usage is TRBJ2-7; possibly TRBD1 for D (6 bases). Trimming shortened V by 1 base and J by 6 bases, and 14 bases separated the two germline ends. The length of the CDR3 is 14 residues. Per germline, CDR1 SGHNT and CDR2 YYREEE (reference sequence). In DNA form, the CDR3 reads TGTGCCAGCAGCTTGCAGCCAGGGGAGCGCGAGCAGTACTTC. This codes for CASSLQPGEREQYF.

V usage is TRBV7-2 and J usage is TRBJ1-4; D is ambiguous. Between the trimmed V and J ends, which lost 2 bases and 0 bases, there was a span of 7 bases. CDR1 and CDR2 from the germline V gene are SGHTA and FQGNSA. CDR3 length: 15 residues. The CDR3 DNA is TGTGCCAGCAGCTTATGGGAGGCAACTAATGAAAAACTGTTTTTT. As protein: CASSLWEATNEKLFF.